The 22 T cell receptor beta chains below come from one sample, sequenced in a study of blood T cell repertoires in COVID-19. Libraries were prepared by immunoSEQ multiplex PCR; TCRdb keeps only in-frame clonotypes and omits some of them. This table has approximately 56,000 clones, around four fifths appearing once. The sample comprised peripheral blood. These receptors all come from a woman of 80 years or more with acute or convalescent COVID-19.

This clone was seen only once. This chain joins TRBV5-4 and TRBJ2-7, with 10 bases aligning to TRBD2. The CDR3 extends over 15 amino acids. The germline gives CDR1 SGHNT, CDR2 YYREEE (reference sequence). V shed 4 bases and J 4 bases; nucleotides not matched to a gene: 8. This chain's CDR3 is CASSTRAGGRYEQYF. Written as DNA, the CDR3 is TGTGCCAGCAGCACTAGAGCGGGGGGGCGATACGAGCAGTACTTC.

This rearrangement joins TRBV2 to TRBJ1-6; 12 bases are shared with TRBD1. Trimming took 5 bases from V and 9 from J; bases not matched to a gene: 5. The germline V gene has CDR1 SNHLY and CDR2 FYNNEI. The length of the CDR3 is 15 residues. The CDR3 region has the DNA TGTGCCAGCAGTTGGGGACAGGGGGCGGCTTCACCCCTCCACTTT. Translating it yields CASSWGQGAASPLHF.

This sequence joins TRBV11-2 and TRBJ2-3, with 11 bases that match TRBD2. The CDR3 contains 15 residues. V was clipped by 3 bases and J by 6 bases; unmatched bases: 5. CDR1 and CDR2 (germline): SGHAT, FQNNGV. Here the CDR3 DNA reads TGTGCCAGCAGCTTTAGCGGGGGGGCCGCGGATACGCAGTATTTT. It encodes CASSFSGGAADTQYF.

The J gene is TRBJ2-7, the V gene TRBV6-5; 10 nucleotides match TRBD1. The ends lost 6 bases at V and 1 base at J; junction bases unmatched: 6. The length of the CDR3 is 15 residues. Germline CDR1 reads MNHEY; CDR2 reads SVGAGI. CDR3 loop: CASSLGQGGSYEQYF. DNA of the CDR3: TGTGCCAGCAGCCTAGGACAGGGGGGGTCCTACGAGCAGTACTTC.

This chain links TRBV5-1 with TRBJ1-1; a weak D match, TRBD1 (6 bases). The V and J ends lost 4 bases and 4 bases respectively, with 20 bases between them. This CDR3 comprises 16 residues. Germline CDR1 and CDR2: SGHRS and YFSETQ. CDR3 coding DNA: TGCGCCAGCAGCCCCCAGGGAGGGGGATGGAGCACTGAAGCTTTCTTT. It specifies CASSPQGGGWSTEAFF.

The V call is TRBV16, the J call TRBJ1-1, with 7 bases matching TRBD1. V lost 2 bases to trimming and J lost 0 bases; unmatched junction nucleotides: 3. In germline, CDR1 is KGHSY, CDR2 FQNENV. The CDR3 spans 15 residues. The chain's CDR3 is CASSQLDRMNTEAFF. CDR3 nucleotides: TGTGCCAGCAGCCAACTGGACAGGATGAACACTGAAGCTTTCTTT.

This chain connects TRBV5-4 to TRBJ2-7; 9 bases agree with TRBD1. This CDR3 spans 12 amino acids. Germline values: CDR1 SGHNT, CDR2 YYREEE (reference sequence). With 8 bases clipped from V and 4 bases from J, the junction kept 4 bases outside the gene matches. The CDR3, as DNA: TGTGCCAGTGGGACAGGGAGTTACGAGCAGTACTTC. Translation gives CASGTGSYEQYF.

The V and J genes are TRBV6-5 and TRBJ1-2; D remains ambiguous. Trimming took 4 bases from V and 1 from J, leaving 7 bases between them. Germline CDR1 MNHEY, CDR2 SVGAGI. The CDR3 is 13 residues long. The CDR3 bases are TGTGCCAGCAGTTCCACAAGTAACTATGGCTACACCTTC. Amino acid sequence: CASSSTSNYGYTF.

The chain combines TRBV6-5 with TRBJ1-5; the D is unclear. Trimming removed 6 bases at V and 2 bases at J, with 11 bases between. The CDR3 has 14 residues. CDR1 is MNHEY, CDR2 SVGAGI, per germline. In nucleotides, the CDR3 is TGTGCCAGCAGCCAAACGGCGGGCAATCAGCCCCAGCATTTT. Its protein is CASSQTAGNQPQHF.

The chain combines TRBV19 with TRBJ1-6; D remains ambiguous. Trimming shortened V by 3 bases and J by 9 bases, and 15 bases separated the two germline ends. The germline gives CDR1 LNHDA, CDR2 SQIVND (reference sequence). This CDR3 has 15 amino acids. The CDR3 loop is CASSISAGAFSPLHF. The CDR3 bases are TGTGCCAGTAGTATCTCCGCCGGAGCCTTTTCACCCCTCCACTTT.

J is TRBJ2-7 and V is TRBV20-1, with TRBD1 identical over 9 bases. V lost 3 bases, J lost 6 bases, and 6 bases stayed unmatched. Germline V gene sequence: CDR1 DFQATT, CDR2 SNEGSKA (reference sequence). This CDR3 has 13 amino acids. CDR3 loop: CSASGTGSPEQYF. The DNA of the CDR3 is TGCAGTGCTAGTGGGACAGGGAGCCCCGAGCAGTACTTC.

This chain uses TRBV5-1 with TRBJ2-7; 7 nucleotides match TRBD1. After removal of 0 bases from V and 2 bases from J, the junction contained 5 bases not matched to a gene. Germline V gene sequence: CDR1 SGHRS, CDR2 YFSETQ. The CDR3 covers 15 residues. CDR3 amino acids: CASSLEGTATYEQYF. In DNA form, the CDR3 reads TGCGCCAGCAGCTTGGAAGGGACAGCCACCTACGAGCAGTACTTC.

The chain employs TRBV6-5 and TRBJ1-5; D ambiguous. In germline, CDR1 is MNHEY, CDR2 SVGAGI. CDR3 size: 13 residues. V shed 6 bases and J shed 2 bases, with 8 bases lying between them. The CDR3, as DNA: TGTGCCAGCAGACTGGTAGGCAATCAGCCCCAGCATTTT. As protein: CASRLVGNQPQHF.

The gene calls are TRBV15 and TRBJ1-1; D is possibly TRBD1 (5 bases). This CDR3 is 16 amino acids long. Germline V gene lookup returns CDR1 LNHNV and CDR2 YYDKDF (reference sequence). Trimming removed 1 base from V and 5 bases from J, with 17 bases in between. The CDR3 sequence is CATSRARTTLGTEAFF. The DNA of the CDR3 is TGTGCCACCAGCAGAGCCAGGACAACCTTGGGGACTGAAGCTTTCTTT.

CDR3 DNA sequence: TGTGCCAGCAGCTCAGGAGGTAACTATGGCTACACCTTC. It yields the protein CASSSGGNYGYTF. This chain links TRBV5-5 with TRBJ1-2; no definite D call. From germline, CDR1 is SGHKS and CDR2 YYEKEE (reference sequence). V was shortened by 3 bases and J by 1 base, with 7 bases between the two germline ends. The CDR3 spans 13 residues.

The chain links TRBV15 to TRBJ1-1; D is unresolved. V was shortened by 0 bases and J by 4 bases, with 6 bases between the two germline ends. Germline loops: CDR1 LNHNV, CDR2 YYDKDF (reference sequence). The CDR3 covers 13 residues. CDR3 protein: CATSREAGTEAFF. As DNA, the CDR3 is TGTGCCACCAGCAGAGAGGCAGGCACTGAAGCTTTCTTT.

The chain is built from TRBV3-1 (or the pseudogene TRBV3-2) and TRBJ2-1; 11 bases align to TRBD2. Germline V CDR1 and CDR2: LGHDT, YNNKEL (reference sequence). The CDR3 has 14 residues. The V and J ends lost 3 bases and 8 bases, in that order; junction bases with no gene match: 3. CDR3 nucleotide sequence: TGTGCCAGCAGCCATACTAGCGGGGGTCATGAGCAGTTCTTC. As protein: CASSHTSGGHEQFF.

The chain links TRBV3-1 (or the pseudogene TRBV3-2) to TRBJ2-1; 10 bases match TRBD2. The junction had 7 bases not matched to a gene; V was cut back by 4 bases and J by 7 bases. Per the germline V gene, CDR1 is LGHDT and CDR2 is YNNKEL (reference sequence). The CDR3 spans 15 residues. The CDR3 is CASSPQSGGVNEQFF. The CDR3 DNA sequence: TGTGCCAGCAGCCCCCAAAGCGGGGGGGTGAATGAGCAGTTCTTC.

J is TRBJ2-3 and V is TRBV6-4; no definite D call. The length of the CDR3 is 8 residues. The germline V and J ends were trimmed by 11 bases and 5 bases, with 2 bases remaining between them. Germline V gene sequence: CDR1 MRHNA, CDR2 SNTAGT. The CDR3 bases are TGTGCCCGAGATACGCAGTATTTT. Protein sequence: CARDTQYF.

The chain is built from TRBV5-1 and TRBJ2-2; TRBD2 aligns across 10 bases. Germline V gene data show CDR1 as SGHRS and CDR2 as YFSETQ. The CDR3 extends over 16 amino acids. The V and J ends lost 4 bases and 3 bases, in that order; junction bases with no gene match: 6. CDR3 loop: CASSLTSGAYTGELFF. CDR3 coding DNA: TGCGCCAGCAGCCTTACTAGCGGGGCATACACCGGGGAGCTGTTTTTT.

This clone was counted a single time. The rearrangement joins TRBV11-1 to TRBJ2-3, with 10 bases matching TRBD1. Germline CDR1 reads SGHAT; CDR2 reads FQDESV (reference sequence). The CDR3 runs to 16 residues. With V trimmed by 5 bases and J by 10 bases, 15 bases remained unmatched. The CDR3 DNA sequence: TGTGCCAGCAGCCCCAGGACAGGGGGAGCAGGGGGGTCGCAGTATTTT. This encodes CASSPRTGGAGGSQYF.

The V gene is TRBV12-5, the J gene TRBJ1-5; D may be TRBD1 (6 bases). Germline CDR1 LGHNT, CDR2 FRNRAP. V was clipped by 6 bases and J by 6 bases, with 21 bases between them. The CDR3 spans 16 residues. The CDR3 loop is CASGELQGAQSQPQHF. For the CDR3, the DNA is TGTGCTAGTGGAGAATTACAGGGAGCGCAGAGTCAGCCCCAGCATTTT.